A single sample gave rise to the 15 T cell receptor beta chains below, sequenced in a study of type 1 regulatory T cells. These receptors lack a known antigen. TCRdb passed the reads through MiXCR, listing each CDR3 protein once. The sample yields 35,000 to 50,000 distinct CDR3 sequences, 9.5% to 15% seen once. The material sequenced was cultured non-Tr1 T cells, either the whole culture or a sorted T cell fraction (not recorded which). The receptor set was obtained from a human donor in good health.

A word on this clonotype: This may arise from a read error, as a much more abundant clone is one base away. The J gene is TRBJ2-3, the V gene TRBV5-1; 14 bases agree with TRBD2. The CDR3 loop spans 15 amino acids. Germline CDR1 SGHRS, CDR2 YFSETQ. V trimming: 9 bases; J trimming: 1 base; junction bases outside the gene matches: 4. Here the CDR3 DNA reads TGCGCCAACAAGGGACTAGCGGGAGGCACAGATACGCAGTATTTT. Translating gives CANKGLAGGTDTQYF.

This clonotype was seen only a few times. The rearrangement links TRBV18 to TRBJ2-5; 9 positions match TRBD2. Trimming at V came to 2 bases and at J to 5 bases, leaving 6 bases not matched to a gene. The CDR3 is made up of 15 amino acids. CDR1 KGHSH and CDR2 LQKENI come from the germline V gene. The CDR3 is CASSPSASGIETQYF. CDR3 DNA sequence: TGTGCCAGCTCACCATCGGCTAGCGGGATTGAGACCCAGTACTTC.

J is TRBJ2-2 and V is TRBV20-1, with unresolved D. Germline V gene data show CDR1 as DFQATT and CDR2 as SNEGSKA (reference sequence). This CDR3 comprises 13 residues. V shed 5 bases and J shed 3 bases, with 10 bases lying between them. The CDR3 loop reads CSAPHPHTGELFF. In DNA, the CDR3 is TGCAGTGCTCCACACCCCCACACCGGGGAGCTGTTTTTT.

This clonotype was seen more than once but under ten times. A clone one base away is much larger, so this may be a read error. In nucleotides, the CDR3 is TGCAGTGCACCCTCGACGAGGGGCACCATATATTTT. It specifies CSAPSTRGTIYF. The V call is TRBV20-1, the J call TRBJ1-3; possibly TRBD1 for D (5 bases). V was clipped by 6 bases and J by 9 bases, with 15 bases between them. The CDR3 spans 12 residues. Per germline, CDR1 DFQATT and CDR2 SNEGSKA (reference sequence).

This clonotype was counted ten times or more. This chain links TRBV5-1 with TRBJ1-2; D remains unclear. Germline V gene sequence: CDR1 SGHRS, CDR2 YFSETQ. The CDR3 is 15 amino acids. V dropped 0 bases and J dropped 4 bases, with 13 bases sitting between them. The DNA of the CDR3 is TGCGCCAGCAGCTTGGCCTCTGGGCTGGTCTATGGCTACACCTTC. It is translated as CASSLASGLVYGYTF. Full variable domain (missing parts from reference TRBV5-1 and TRBJ1-2): KAGVTQTPRYLIKTRGQQVTLSCSPISGHRSVSWYQQTPGQGLQFLFEYFSETQRNKGNFPGRFSGRQFSNSRSEMNVSTLELGDSALYLCASSLASGLVYGYTFGSGTRLTVV.

This clonotype showed up many times. This chain links TRBV29-1 with TRBJ2-3, with 7 bases aligning to TRBD1. From germline, CDR1 is SQVTM and CDR2 ANQGSEA. J was trimmed by 5 bases and V by 6 bases; bases with no gene match: 8. The CDR3 contains 13 residues. The chain's CDR3 is CSVYRGGEDTQYF. The CDR3 region has the DNA TGCAGCGTGTACAGGGGCGGAGAAGATACGCAGTATTTT.

This clonotype is medium-sized (0.01 to 0.1%) by share. Here the CDR3 reads CAWSSGNTQYF. CDR3 bases: TGTGCCTGGAGTAGTGGCAATACGCAGTATTTT. This chain joins TRBV30 and TRBJ2-3; D ambiguous. V dropped 2 bases and J dropped 7 bases, with 7 bases sitting between them. The V gene's germline CDR1 is GTSNPN and CDR2 SVGIG (reference sequence). This CDR3 is built from 11 residues.

This clonotype has ten or more counts. The chain couples TRBV12-3 or TRBV12-4 to TRBJ1-1, with D perhaps matching TRBD1 (6 bases). V lost 5 bases to trimming and J lost 7 bases, with 17 bases between them. This CDR3 has 14 amino acids. CDR3 nucleotides: TGTGCCAGCAGTCCCTCTACAGGGTCCCGTGAAGCTTTCTTT. This gives the protein CASSPSTGSREAFF.

This clonotype was observed at least ten times. This chain connects TRBV20-1 to TRBJ1-1, with TRBD1 matching 8 bases. The V segment lost 4 bases and the J segment 4 bases; nucleotides outside the gene matches: 8. Germline loops: CDR1 DFQATT, CDR2 SNEGSKA (reference sequence). The CDR3 is made up of 14 amino acids. CDR3 nucleotides: TGCAGTGCTATAGACCGGACAGGGTTCACTGAAGCTTTCTTT. Its translation: CSAIDRTGFTEAFF.

This clonotype appeared many times. The chain carries TRBV29-1 and TRBJ2-7; 7 nucleotides match TRBD2. The CDR3 covers 11 residues. Germline CDR1 is SQVTM and CDR2 is ANQGSEA. J gave up 3 bases and V 4 bases, and 0 bases lay outside the gene matches. The DNA for the CDR3 is TGCAGCGTTGGGGACTACTACGAGCAGTACTTC. Encoded protein: CSVGDYYEQYF.

This rearrangement joins TRBV20-1 to TRBJ2-7, with 11 bases that match TRBD1. CDR1 is DFQATT and CDR2 is SNEGSKA in the germline V gene (reference sequence). V shed 5 bases, J shed 0 bases, and the junction held 6 bases outside the gene matches. The length of the CDR3 is 15 residues. Written as DNA, the CDR3 is TGCAGTGCTGGCCGGACAGGGGGCCGCTCCTACGAGCAGTACTTC. This gives the protein CSAGRTGGRSYEQYF.

The rearrangement uses TRBV5-4 and TRBJ2-3; maybe TRBD2 (5 bases). Germline V gene lookup returns CDR1 SGHNT and CDR2 YYREEE (reference sequence). V was clipped by 3 bases and J by 4 bases, with 12 bases between them. The CDR3 spans 14 residues. In nucleotides, the CDR3 is TGTGCCAGCAGCTCGAGGGTGCAGCCAGATACGCAGTATTTT. This sequence encodes CASSSRVQPDTQYF.

The J gene is TRBJ2-2, the V gene TRBV24-1, with TRBD1 matching 8 bases. This CDR3 region has 14 residues. Germline-derived CDR1 and CDR2 are KGHDR and SFDVKD. V lost 5 bases and J lost 3; bases outside the gene matches: 1. CDR3 nucleotides: TGTGCCACCAGTGGCAGGGGGCACACCGGGGAGCTGTTTTTT. This encodes CATSGRGHTGELFF.

The chain has TRBV20-1 and TRBJ2-1; no clear D. The CDR3 has 15 residues. The germline gives CDR1 DFQATT, CDR2 SNEGSKA (reference sequence). V was pared by 1 base and J by 4 bases, with 14 bases between. CDR3 in DNA: TGCAGTGCTAGAGTATTTTCCCCGCCTTACAATGAGCAGTTCTTC. It encodes CSARVFSPPYNEQFF.

This clonotype was detected many times. V is TRBV29-1 and J is TRBJ1-2; D uncertain. V dropped 4 bases and J dropped 3 bases, with 12 bases sitting between them. CDR3 size: 13 residues. The germline CDR1 and CDR2 sequences are SQVTM and ANQGSEA. CDR3 nucleotide sequence: TGCAGCGTTGCGGCCGGGAGCTACTATGGCTACACCTTC. This encodes CSVAAGSYYGYTF. Using reference TRBV29-1 and TRBJ1-2 for the parts outside the CDR3, the full variable domain is SAVISQKPSRDICQRGTSLTIQCQVDSQVTMMFWYRQQPGQSLTLIATANQGSEATYESGFVIDKFPISRPNLTFSTLTVSNMSPEDSSIYLCSVAAGSYYGYTFGSGTRLTVV.